This TCR beta chain is drawn from a study of blood T cell repertoires in COVID-19. Study as a whole: The cDNA or gDNA used as material had been derived from T cells, B-cell-depleted T cells, or PBMCs.

How the authors handled the data: Amplification of reference gene primers provided the estimated nucleated cell counts. TCRdb's copy holds only in-frame clones and misses some; the assay was immunoSEQ multiplex PCR. V and J calls and clone size are as listed in that table; D and trimming were resolved from the DNA. The table includes roughly 280,000 clones, 85% to 90% detected once. Sequencing was carried out using peripheral blood. This sequence was found in a man between 18 and 35 years old with active or convalescent COVID-19.

The CDR3 is CASSRDRTTEAFF. CDR3 in DNA: TGTGCCAGCTCCCGGGACAGGACTACTGAAGCTTTCTTT. The chain joins TRBV2 to TRBJ1-1; 8 nucleotides align to TRBD1. J was trimmed by 5 bases and V by 8 bases; bases with no gene match: 7. Germline-derived CDR1 and CDR2 are SNHLY and FYNNEI. The CDR3 is 13 residues long.